Given below is one T cell receptor (beta chain) in context. Its antigen remains unknown. Each donor's status was that of a healthy bone marrow donor. The PCR employed 60 Vbeta primers together with 13 Jbeta primers. Only in-frame clones appear in the TCRdb table, and some are missing; sequencing was by immunoSEQ multiplex PCR. The sample consists of fewer than 120,000 clones, more than 75% of them appearing once. The data belong to a study of cytomegalovirus exposure and HLA in healthy donors. This CDR3 contains 13 residues. Germline assignment: CDR1 SQVTM and CDR2 ANQGSEA. Between the trimmed V and J ends, which lost 6 bases and 0 bases, there was a span of 9 bases. Study outcomes and limitations: Apart from CMV serostatus, no immune exposure information was available. Cytomegalovirus association was listed for 164 TCR beta chains.

The source of this sequence is a man aged 40-49 years in good health and CMV-seronegative. What was sequenced was PBMCs. The chain couples TRBV29-1 to TRBJ1-3, with unresolved D. CDR3 protein: CSVSWSSGNTIYF. In DNA, the CDR3 is TGCAGCGTATCCTGGAGCTCTGGAAACACCATATATTTT. The full variable domain, completed using reference TRBV29-1 and TRBJ1-3, is SAVISQKPSRDICQRGTSLTIQCQVDSQVTMMFWYRQQPGQSLTLIATANQGSEATYESGFVIDKFPISRPNLTFSTLTVSNMSPEDSSIYLCSVSWSSGNTIYFGEGSWLTVV.